This passage covers 28 T cell receptor beta chains from one sample sequenced in a study of T cell repertoires in aging, cancer and after chemotherapy. Multiplex touch-down PCR with TRB-A/B primers amplified rearranged V-D-J TRB sequences. TCRdb itself ran the multiplex PCR reads through MiXCR, one entry per CDR3 protein. Of thousands of distinct CDR3 sequences in the sample, around a quarter are singletons; the top ten hold around 2.8%. TCR beta rearrangements were amplified from peripheral blood genomic DNA. The sequenced sample was blood. These receptors were taken from a human donor in good health.

The rearrangement links TRBV2 to TRBJ1-1, with D hard to call. V dropped 3 bases and J dropped 4 bases, with 9 bases sitting between them. Germline values: CDR1 SNHLY, CDR2 FYNNEI. The CDR3 totals 13 residues. This CDR3 reads CASSDGRGTEAFF. In DNA, the CDR3 is TGTGCCAGCAGTGACGGTCGGGGCACTGAAGCTTTCTTT. Based on the CDR3 plus reference TRBV2 and TRBJ1-1, the full variable domain is EPEVTQTPSHQVTQMGQEVILRCVPISNHLYFYWYRQILGQKVEFLVSFYNNEISEKSEIFDDQFSVERPDGSNFTLKIRSTKLEDSAMYFCASSDGRGTEAFFGQGTRLTVV.

This clonotype qualifies as medium-sized. The chain recombines TRBV6-4 with TRBJ2-2; D is ambiguous. Germline loops: CDR1 MRHNA, CDR2 SNTAGT. V lost 2 bases to trimming and J lost 3 bases, with 4 bases between them. The CDR3 covers 13 residues. The DNA of the CDR3 is TGTGCCAGCAGTGACAAGGACACCGGGGAGCTGTTTTTT. Encoded protein: CASSDKDTGELFF.

This clonotype was recorded a few times. V and J are TRBV2 and TRBJ1-5; a weak D match, TRBD1 (5 bases). The CDR3 extends over 13 amino acids. Between the trimmed V and J ends, which lost 6 bases and 4 bases, there was a span of 10 bases. Germline CDR1 reads SNHLY; CDR2 reads FYNNEI. The CDR3 DNA reads as TGTGCCAGCAGCGGGACCGGTAATCAGCCCCAGCATTTT. Translated: CASSGTGNQPQHF.

By share, this clonotype counts as medium-sized. V usage is TRBV29-1 and J usage is TRBJ2-3; 8 bases map to TRBD2. This CDR3 spans 13 amino acids. CDR1 is SQVTM, CDR2 ANQGSEA, per germline. The junction had 1 base not matched to a gene; V was cut back by 4 bases and J by 1 base. The CDR3 spells CSVAGGGTDTQYF. CDR3 coding DNA: TGCAGCGTTGCCGGGGGGGGCACAGATACGCAGTATTTT.

This clonotype was seen a few times. The gene calls are TRBV12-3 or TRBV12-4 and TRBJ2-5, with D hard to call. The V end lost 3 bases, the J end lost 2 bases, and 7 bases lay between the germline ends. The CDR3 is made up of 13 amino acids. CDR3 amino acids: CASSFLEQETQYF. The CDR3 region has the DNA TGTGCCAGCAGTTTTCTCGAACAAGAGACCCAGTACTTC.

Relative to its sample, this clonotype is medium-sized (0.01 to 0.1%). The chain recombines TRBV20-1 with TRBJ1-6, with D maybe TRBD1 (6 bases). The CDR3 has 14 amino acids. Trimming pared 6 bases from V and 5 bases from J, leaving 14 bases between. The V gene's germline CDR1 is DFQATT and CDR2 SNEGSKA (reference sequence). CDR3 coding DNA: TGCAGTGCCCCAGACAGGCAGGATAATTCACCCCTCCACTTT. Translated: CSAPDRQDNSPLHF.

The genes are TRBV11-2 and TRBJ2-5; D is unresolved. Trimming cost V 1 base and J 5 bases, with 8 bases left between them. This CDR3 has 13 residues. The germline gives CDR1 SGHAT, CDR2 FQNNGV. The CDR3 loop is CASSLVGWETQYF. The CDR3 nucleotides read TGTGCCAGCAGCTTAGTTGGGTGGGAGACCCAGTACTTC.

A few counts support this clonotype. The chain joins TRBV19 to TRBJ2-5; D ambiguous. Germline V gives CDR1 LNHDA, CDR2 SQIVND (reference sequence). The V end was cut by 4 bases, the J end by 2 bases, with 8 bases between. CDR3 size: 13 residues. Here the CDR3 reads CASSRSVQETQYF. The CDR3 region has the DNA TGTGCCAGTAGTAGGTCAGTACAAGAGACCCAGTACTTC.

This clonotype ranks as medium-sized (0.01 to 0.1%). The gene calls are TRBV12-3 or TRBV12-4 and TRBJ2-7, with D possibly being TRBD2 (5 bases). The CDR3 contains 13 residues. Trimming cost V 7 bases and J 3 bases, with 13 bases left between them. The CDR3 here is CASTFRGVYEQYF. CDR3 sequence (DNA): TGTGCCAGCACCTTTCGGGGAGTCTACGAGCAGTACTTC.

This clonotype was observed a few times. The CDR3 bases are TGTGCCAGCTCACCTCCGAAGGGACAGGGTCCCTACGAGCAGTACTTC. This translates into CASSPPKGQGPYEQYF. This rearrangement joins TRBV18 to TRBJ2-7; 9 bases align to TRBD1. Germline V gene data show CDR1 as KGHSH and CDR2 as LQKENI. The CDR3 contains 16 residues. V shed 3 bases and J 2 bases; nucleotides not matched to a gene: 8.

CDR3 coding DNA: TGTGCTTGGCCGGGACAGGGGGCGCTCAACTATGGCTACACCTTC. Its translation: CAWPGQGALNYGYTF. The chain combines TRBV27 with TRBJ1-2; 12 bases are a match to TRBD1. The germline gives CDR1 MNHEY, CDR2 SMNVEV (reference sequence). This CDR3 is 15 amino acids long.

To note about this clonotype: This may arise from a read error, as a much more abundant clone is one base away. V is TRBV19 and J is TRBJ1-5; D possibly corresponds to TRBD1 (6 bases). The CDR3 sequence is 14 residues long. CDR1 LNHDA and CDR2 SQIVND come from the germline V gene (reference sequence). The CDR3 DNA is TGTGCCAGTAGTATATTGACAGGCAATAAGCCCCAGCATTTT. It codes for CASSILTGNKPQHF.

This clonotype has only a few counts. This rearrangement joins TRBV5-4 to TRBJ2-7; 9 bases map to TRBD1. Germline CDR1 and CDR2: SGHNT and YYREEE (reference sequence). The junction had 9 bases not matched to a gene; V was cut back by 5 bases and J by 3 bases. The CDR3 consists of 15 residues. CDR3 loop: CASRPSGTGIYEQYF. CDR3 nucleotides: TGTGCCAGCAGACCTTCCGGGACAGGGATCTACGAGCAGTACTTC. Full variable domain (remainder filled in from reference TRBV5-4 and TRBJ2-7): ETGVTQSPTHLIKTRGQQVTLRCSSQSGHNTVSWYQQALGQGPQFIFQYYREEENGRGNFPPRFSGLQFPNYSSELNVNALELDDSALYLCASRPSGTGIYEQYFGPGTRLTVT.

DNA of the CDR3: TGTGCCAGCACTCCGCCGGGACTAGCGCCGGTGGAGACCCAGTACTTC. Amino acid sequence: CASTPPGLAPVETQYF. The chain combines TRBV28 with TRBJ2-5; TRBD2 aligns across 10 bases. CDR1 and CDR2 (germline): MDHEN, SYDVKM. V shed 7 bases, J shed 5 bases, and the junction held 13 bases outside the gene matches. The CDR3 runs 16 residues.

This clonotype is labeled medium-sized. The rearrangement joins TRBV6-5 to TRBJ2-3; D unresolved. CDR1 MNHEY and CDR2 SVGAGI come from the germline V gene. The CDR3 consists of 15 residues. V was shortened by 6 bases and J by 1 base, with 14 bases between the two germline ends. This chain's CDR3 is CASSSLGEGTDTQYF. The CDR3 DNA follows: TGTGCCAGCAGCTCCCTGGGCGAAGGCACAGATACGCAGTATTTT.

This clonotype has only a few counts. The rearrangement links TRBV6-2 or TRBV6-3 to TRBJ2-3; 10 bases map to TRBD1. The CDR3 length is 17 residues. V trimming: 7 bases; J trimming: 1 base; junction bases outside the gene matches: 11. CDR1 and CDR2 from the germline V gene are MNHEY and SVGEGT. This CDR3 is CASMPHLGQGGTDTQYF. CDR3 coding DNA: TGTGCCAGCATGCCCCACTTAGGACAGGGGGGCACAGATACGCAGTATTTT.

The genes are TRBV28 and TRBJ1-2, with unresolved D. V dropped 5 bases and J dropped 3 bases, with 16 bases sitting between them. The CDR3 is 15 residues long. From germline, CDR1 is MDHEN and CDR2 SYDVKM. The CDR3 spells CASSSPRPAHYGYTF. The DNA of the CDR3 is TGTGCCAGCAGTAGTCCAAGGCCTGCTCACTATGGCTACACCTTC.

The chain is built from TRBV19 and TRBJ2-5; TRBD2 matches 9 bases. The CDR3 runs 16 residues. V lost 1 base and J lost 5; bases outside the gene matches: 8. Germline V gene lookup returns CDR1 LNHDA and CDR2 SQIVND (reference sequence). CDR3 coding DNA: TGTGCCAGTAGTATAGTTGGTAGCGGGAGCAGGGAGACCCAGTACTTC. Protein sequence: CASSIVGSGSRETQYF.

The V and J genes are TRBV9 and TRBJ2-7; no reliable D call. The V end was cut by 0 bases, the J end by 4 bases, with 8 bases between. CDR3 size: 13 residues. Germline CDR1 reads SGDLS; CDR2 reads YYNGEE. For the CDR3, the DNA is TGTGCCAGCAGCGTAGGCTCGGAGTACGAGCAGTACTTC. Its protein product is CASSVGSEYEQYF.

The chain carries TRBV28 and TRBJ1-5; D call uncertain. This CDR3 has 14 residues. Germline CDR1 is MDHEN and CDR2 is SYDVKM. V gave up 6 bases and J gave up 3 bases, with 12 bases separating them. The CDR3 reads CASRGLTINQPQHF. The CDR3 nucleotides read TGTGCCAGCAGGGGTTTAACTATCAATCAGCCCCAGCATTTT.

This clonotype appeared a few times. The CDR3 sequence is CASSQTGGNTDTQYF. The CDR3 bases are TGTGCCAGCAGCCAGACAGGGGGCAATACAGATACGCAGTATTTT. This chain joins TRBV4-2 and TRBJ2-3; TRBD1 matches 10 bases. The CDR3 sequence is 15 residues long. After removal of 3 bases from V and 3 bases from J, the junction contained 3 bases not matched to a gene. The germline CDR1 and CDR2 sequences are LGHNA and YNFKEQ.

The chain uses TRBV20-1 and TRBJ2-3; 7 nucleotides align to TRBD2. The ends lost 0 bases at V and 2 bases at J; junction bases unmatched: 11. CDR1 is DFQATT and CDR2 is SNEGSKA in the germline V gene (reference sequence). CDR3 size: 17 residues. In DNA form, the CDR3 reads TGCAGTGCTAGAGACGTGGGGTCTAGCGGTTCCACAGATACGCAGTATTTT. Translating it yields CSARDVGSSGSTDTQYF.

The CDR3 region has the DNA TGTGCCAGCAGTTTAGTACAGTATCGGACCGGCTACACCTTC. Encoded protein: CASSLVQYRTGYTF. This chain joins TRBV12-3 or TRBV12-4 and TRBJ1-2; D is undetermined. Trimming removed 1 base from V and 8 bases from J, with 14 bases in between. There are 14 residues in the CDR3.

The chain recombines TRBV9 with TRBJ2-1; a weak D match, TRBD1 (6 bases). The V and J ends lost 0 bases and 3 bases respectively, with 10 bases between them. The germline gives CDR1 SGDLS, CDR2 YYNGEE. This CDR3 has 15 residues. CDR3 amino acids: CASSVVTGYYNEQFF. Written as DNA, the CDR3 is TGTGCCAGCAGCGTAGTTACAGGGTACTACAATGAGCAGTTCTTC.

The V call is TRBV20-1, the J call TRBJ2-5, with 9 bases fitting TRBD1. V lost 4 bases to trimming and J lost 3 bases; unmatched junction nucleotides: 3. Looked up from germline, CDR1 is DFQATT and CDR2 is SNEGSKA (reference sequence). The CDR3 runs to 13 residues. CDR3 protein: CSAKGTGKETQYF. The DNA of the CDR3 is TGCAGTGCTAAAGGGACAGGGAAAGAGACCCAGTACTTC.

By proportion, this clonotype is medium-sized. The chain links TRBV20-1 to TRBJ2-7, with D hard to call. The CDR3 sequence is 12 residues long. Deletions cut 5 bases from V and 0 bases from J, with 8 bases between. CDR1 and CDR2 (germline): DFQATT, SNEGSKA (reference sequence). CDR3 bases: TGCAGTGCTCTCACGAGCTCCTACGAGCAGTACTTC. This translates into CSALTSSYEQYF.

The CDR3 nucleotides are TGCAGTGCTAGTGACAGCGGGGCTCCCTACAATGAGCAGTTCTTC. Translation: CSASDSGAPYNEQFF. This sequence joins TRBV20-1 and TRBJ2-1; 7 bases align to TRBD2. After removal of 3 bases from V and 2 bases from J, the junction contained 7 bases not matched to a gene. Germline values: CDR1 DFQATT, CDR2 SNEGSKA (reference sequence). This CDR3 is built from 15 residues.

By sample share, this clonotype is medium-sized. This sequence joins TRBV27 and TRBJ2-7; the match to TRBD1 covers 7 bases. After removal of 2 bases from V and 3 bases from J, the junction contained 7 bases not matched to a gene. Germline values: CDR1 MNHEY, CDR2 SMNVEV (reference sequence). This CDR3 region has 15 residues. The CDR3 sequence is CASSLRGTAHYEQYF. CDR3 in DNA: TGTGCCAGCAGTTTAAGGGGGACAGCCCACTACGAGCAGTACTTC.